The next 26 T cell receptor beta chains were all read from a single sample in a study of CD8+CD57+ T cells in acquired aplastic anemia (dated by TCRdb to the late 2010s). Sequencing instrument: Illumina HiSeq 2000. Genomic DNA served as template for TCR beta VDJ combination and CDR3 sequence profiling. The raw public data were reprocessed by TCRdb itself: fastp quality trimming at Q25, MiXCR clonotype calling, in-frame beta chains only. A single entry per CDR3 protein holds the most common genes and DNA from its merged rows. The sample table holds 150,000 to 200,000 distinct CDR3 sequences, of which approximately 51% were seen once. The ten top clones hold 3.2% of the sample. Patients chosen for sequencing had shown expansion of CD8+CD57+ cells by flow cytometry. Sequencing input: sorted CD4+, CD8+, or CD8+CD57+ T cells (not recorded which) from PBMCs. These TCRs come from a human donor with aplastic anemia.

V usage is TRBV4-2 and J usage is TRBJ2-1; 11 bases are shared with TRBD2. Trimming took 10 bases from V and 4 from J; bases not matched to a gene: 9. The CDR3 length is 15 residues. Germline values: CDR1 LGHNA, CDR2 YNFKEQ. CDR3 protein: CATSGSSGGYNEQFF. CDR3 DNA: TGTGCCACCTCGGGCTCTAGCGGGGGGTACAATGAGCAGTTCTTC.

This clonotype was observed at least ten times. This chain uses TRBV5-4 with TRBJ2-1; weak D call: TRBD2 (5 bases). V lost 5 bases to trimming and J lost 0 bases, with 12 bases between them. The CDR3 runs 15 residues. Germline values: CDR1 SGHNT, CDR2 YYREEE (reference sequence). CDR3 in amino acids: CASSREKSSYNEQFF. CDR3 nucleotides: TGTGCCAGCAGTAGGGAGAAGAGCTCCTACAATGAGCAGTTCTTC.

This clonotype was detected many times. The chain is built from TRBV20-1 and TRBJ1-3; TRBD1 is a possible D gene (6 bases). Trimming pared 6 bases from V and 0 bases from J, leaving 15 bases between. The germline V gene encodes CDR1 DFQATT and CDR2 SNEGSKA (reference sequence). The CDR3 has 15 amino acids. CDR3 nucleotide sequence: TGCAGTGCGACGGGCGGACAGAGCTCTGGAAACACCATATATTTT. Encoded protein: CSATGGQSSGNTIYF.

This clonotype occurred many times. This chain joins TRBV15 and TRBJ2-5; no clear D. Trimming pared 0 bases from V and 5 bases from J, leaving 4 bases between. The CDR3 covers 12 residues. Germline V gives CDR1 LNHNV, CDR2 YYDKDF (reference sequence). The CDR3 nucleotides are TGTGCCACCAGCAGAGACGTGGAGACCCAGTACTTC. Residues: CATSRDVETQYF.

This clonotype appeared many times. The CDR3 DNA reads TGTGCCACCAGAGGGACTAGCGGGAGCTACAATGAGCAGTTCTTC. Protein product: CATRGTSGSYNEQFF. The J gene is TRBJ2-1, the V gene TRBV24-1; 14 bases are shared with TRBD2. The CDR3 spans 15 residues. Germline values: CDR1 KGHDR, CDR2 SFDVKD. The ends lost 7 bases at V and 3 bases at J; junction bases unmatched: 1.

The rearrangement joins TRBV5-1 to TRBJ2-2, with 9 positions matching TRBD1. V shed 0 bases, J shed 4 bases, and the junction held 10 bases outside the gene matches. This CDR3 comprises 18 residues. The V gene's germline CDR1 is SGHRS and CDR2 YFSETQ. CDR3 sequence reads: CASSLGQTGGGFTGELFF. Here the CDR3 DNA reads TGCGCCAGCAGCTTGGGACAAACAGGGGGCGGTTTCACCGGGGAGCTGTTTTTT.

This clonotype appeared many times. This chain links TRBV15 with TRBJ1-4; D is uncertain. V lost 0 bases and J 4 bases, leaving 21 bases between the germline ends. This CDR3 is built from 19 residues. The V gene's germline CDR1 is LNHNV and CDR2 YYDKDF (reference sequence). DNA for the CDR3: TGTGCCACCAGCAGAGATCCCCCGCTGGTAGGGCTCCTTAATGAAAAACTGTTTTTT. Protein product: CATSRDPPLVGLLNEKLFF.

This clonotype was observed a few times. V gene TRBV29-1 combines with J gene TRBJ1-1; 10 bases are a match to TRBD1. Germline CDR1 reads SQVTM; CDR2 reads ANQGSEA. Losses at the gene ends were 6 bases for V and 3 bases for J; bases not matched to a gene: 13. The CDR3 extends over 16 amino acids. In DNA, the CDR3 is TGCAGCGTGCGAAGATGGACAGGGGGAGAGTACACTGAAGCTTTCTTT. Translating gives CSVRRWTGGEYTEAFF.

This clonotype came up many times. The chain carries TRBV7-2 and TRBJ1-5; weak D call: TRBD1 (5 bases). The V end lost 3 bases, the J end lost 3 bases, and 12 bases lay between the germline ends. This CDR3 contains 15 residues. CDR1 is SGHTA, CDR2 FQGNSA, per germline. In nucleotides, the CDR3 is TGTGCCAGCAGCTTTTCGCAAGGGGACAATCAGCCCCAGCATTTT. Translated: CASSFSQGDNQPQHF.

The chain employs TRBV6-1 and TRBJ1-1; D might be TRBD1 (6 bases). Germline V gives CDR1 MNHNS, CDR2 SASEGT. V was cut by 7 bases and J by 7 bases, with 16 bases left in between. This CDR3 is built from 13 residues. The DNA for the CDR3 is TGTGCCAGCACCCAAGGTGGACAGATTGAAGCTTTCTTT. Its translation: CASTQGGQIEAFF.

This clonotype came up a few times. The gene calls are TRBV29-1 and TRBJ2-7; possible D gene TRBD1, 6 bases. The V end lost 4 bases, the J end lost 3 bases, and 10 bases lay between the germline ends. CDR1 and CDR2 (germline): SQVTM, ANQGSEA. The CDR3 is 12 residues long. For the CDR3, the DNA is TGCAGCGTTGTAAGGGACAACTACGAGCAGTACTTC. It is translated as CSVVRDNYEQYF.

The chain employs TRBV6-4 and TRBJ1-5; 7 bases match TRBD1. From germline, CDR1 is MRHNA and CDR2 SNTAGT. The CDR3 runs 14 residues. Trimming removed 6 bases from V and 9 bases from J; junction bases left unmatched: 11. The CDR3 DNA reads TGTGCCAGCAGCCTGGGACAGCCGTTGTGGCCCCAGCATTTT. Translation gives CASSLGQPLWPQHF.

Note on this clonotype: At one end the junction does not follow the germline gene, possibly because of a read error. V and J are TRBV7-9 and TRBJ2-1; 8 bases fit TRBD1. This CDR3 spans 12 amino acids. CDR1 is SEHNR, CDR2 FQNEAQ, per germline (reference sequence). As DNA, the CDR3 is TGTGCCAGCAGCCGGACAGGGTATGAGCAGTCCTTC. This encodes CASSRTGYEQSF.

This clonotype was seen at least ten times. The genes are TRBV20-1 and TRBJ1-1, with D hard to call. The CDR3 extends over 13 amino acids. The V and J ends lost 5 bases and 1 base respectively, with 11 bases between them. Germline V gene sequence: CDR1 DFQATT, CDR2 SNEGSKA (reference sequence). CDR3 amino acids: CSARTAKNTEAFF. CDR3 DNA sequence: TGCAGTGCTCGGACCGCCAAGAACACTGAAGCTTTCTTT.

The CDR3 is CASSSVGGHRDTEAFF. As DNA, the CDR3 is TGTGCCAGCAGTAGTGTAGGGGGGCACAGGGACACTGAAGCTTTCTTT. This chain links TRBV2 with TRBJ1-1, with a tentative D call TRBD1 (6 bases). This CDR3 has 16 residues. Per the germline V gene, CDR1 is SNHLY and CDR2 is FYNNEI. V lost 5 bases and J lost 3, with 19 bases in between.

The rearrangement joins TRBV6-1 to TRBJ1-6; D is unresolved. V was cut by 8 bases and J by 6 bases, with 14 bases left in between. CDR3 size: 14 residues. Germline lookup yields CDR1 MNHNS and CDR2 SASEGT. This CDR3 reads CASGTWTGNSPLHF. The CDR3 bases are TGTGCCAGCGGTACCTGGACTGGTAATTCACCCCTCCACTTT.

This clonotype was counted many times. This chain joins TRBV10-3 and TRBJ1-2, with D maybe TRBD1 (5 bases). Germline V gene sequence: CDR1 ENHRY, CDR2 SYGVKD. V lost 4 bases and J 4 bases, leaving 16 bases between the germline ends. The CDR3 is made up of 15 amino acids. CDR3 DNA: TGTGCCATCAGTGCGTCGGGTAGACAGAGCTATGGCTACACCTTC. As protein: CAISASGRQSYGYTF.

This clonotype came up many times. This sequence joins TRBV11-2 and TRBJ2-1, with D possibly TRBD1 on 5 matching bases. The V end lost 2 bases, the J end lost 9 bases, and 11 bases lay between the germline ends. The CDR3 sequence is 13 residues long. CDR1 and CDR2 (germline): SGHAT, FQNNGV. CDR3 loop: CASSLIQGREQFF. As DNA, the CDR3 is TGTGCCAGCAGCTTAATTCAGGGCCGTGAGCAGTTCTTC. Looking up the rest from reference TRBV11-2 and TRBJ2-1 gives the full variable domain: EAGVAQSPRYKIIEKRQSVAFWCNPISGHATLYWYQQILGQGPKLLIQFQNNGVVDDSQLPKDRFSAERLKGVDSTLKIQPAKLEDSAVYLCASSLIQGREQFFGPGTRLTVL.

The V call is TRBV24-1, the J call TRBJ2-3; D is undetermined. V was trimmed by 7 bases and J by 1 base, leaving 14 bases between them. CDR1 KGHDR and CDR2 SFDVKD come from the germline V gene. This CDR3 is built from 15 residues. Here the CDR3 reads CATSSLEGRTDTQYF. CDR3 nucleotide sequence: TGTGCCACCAGCAGCTTGGAAGGCCGCACAGATACGCAGTATTTT.

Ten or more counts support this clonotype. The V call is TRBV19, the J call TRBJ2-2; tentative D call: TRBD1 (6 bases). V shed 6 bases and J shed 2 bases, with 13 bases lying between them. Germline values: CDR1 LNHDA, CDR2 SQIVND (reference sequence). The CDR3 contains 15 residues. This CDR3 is CASRGARENTGELFF. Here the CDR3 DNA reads TGTGCCAGTAGGGGGGCGAGGGAAAACACCGGGGAGCTGTTTTTT.

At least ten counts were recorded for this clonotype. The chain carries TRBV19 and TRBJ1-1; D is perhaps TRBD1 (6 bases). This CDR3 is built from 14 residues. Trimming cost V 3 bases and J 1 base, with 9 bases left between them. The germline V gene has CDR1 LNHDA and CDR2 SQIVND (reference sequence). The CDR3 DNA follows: TGTGCCAGTAGTATCTGGGGACAGAACACTGAAGCTTTCTTT. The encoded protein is CASSIWGQNTEAFF.

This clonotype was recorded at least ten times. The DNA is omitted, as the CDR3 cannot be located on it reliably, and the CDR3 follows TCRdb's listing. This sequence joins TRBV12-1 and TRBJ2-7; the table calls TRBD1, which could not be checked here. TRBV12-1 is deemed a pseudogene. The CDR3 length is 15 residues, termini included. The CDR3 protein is CASSFGSGTEYEQYV.

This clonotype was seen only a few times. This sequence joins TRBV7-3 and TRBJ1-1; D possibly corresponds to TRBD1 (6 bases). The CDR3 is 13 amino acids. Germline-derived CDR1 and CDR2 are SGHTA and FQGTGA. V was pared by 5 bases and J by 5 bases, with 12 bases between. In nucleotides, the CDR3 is TGTGCCAGCAGCCCGATAGGGACAACTGAAGCTTTCTTT. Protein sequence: CASSPIGTTEAFF.

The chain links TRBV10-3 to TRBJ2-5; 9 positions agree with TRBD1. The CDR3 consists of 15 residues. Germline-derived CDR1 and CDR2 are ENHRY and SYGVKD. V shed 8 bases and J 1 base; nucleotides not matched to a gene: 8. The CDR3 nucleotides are TGTGCCATCGCAAGCGGACAGGGGATCCAAGAGACCCAGTACTTC. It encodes CAIASGQGIQETQYF.

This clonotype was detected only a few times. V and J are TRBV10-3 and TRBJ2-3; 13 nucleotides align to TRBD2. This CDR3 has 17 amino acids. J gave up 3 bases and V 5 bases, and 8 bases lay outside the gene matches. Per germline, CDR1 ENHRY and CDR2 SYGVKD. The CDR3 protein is CAISTSGGATGTDTQYF. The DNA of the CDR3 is TGTGCCATCAGTACTAGCGGGGGGGCGACAGGGACAGATACGCAGTATTTT.

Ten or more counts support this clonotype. The chain's CDR3 is CASSQRGKGETQYF. The CDR3 coding sequence is TGTGCCAGCAGCCAGCGGGGGAAGGGGGAGACCCAGTACTTC. The chain carries TRBV12-3 or TRBV12-4 and TRBJ2-5, with 8 bases lining up with TRBD2. The CDR3 spans 14 residues. J lost 5 bases, V lost 6 bases, and 8 bases had no gene match.